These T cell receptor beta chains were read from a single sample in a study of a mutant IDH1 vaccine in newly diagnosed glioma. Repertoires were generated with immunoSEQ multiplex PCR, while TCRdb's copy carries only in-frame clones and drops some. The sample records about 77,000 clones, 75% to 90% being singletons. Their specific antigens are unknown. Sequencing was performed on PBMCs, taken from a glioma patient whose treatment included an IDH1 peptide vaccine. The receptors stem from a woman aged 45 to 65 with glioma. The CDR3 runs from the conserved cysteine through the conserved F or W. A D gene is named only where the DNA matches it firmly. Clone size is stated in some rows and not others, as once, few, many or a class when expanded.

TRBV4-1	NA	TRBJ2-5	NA	TGCGCCAGCAGCCAAGAGGGAGAGACCCAGTACTTC	CASSQEGETQYF
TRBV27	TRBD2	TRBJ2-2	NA	TGTGCCAGCAGTTGGGGAGGGACGAACACCGGGGAGCTGTTTTTT	CASSWGGTNTGELFF
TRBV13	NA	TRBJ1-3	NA	TGTGCCAGCAGCTTAGGCCTAGGCGGGGCCGGAAACACCATATATTTT	CASSLGLGGAGNTIYF
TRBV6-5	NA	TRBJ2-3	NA	TGTGCCAGCAGTTTAAAACAGGGTTTAGCAGATACGCAGTATTTT	CASSLKQGLADTQYF
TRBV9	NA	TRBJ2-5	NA	TGTGCCAGCACCCAGGAGGGGTCTCATGGGGAGACCCAGTACTTC	CASTQEGSHGETQYF
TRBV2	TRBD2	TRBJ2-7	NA	TGTGCCAGCAGCGGACTAGCGGTCTACGAGCAGTACTTC	CASSGLAVYEQYF
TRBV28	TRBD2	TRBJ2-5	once	TGTGCCAGCAGTCCCCCCCGGGGGGGACAAGAGACCCAGTACTTC	CASSPPRGGQETQYF
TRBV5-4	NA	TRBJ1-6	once	TGTGCCAGCAGCTTAGGGTATAACTCACCCCTCCACTTT	CASSLGYNSPLHF
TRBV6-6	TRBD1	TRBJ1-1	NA	TGTGCCAGCAGTTTACGGTTGGAGGGGGCCGAAGCTTTCTTT	CASSLRLEGAEAFF
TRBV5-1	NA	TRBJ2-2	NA	TGCGCCAGCAGCTTGGCCTATCCGTCGGAGCTGTTTTTT	CASSLAYPSELFF